This T cell receptor beta chain was retrieved from a study of T-cell memory formation after mild COVID-19. Study-level points and caveats: Clones that got smaller from day 15 to 85 had even CD4/CD8, while clones growing later tipped toward CD4+.

TCRdb itself ran the 5' RACE reads through MiXCR, one entry per CDR3 protein. This table holds around 60,000 distinct CDR3 sequences, 9% to 9.5% found once. This clonotype was detected ten times or more. Antigen: not known. Germline loops: CDR1 SEHNR, CDR2 FQNEAQ (reference sequence). This CDR3 spans 17 amino acids. V lost 4 bases, J lost 0 bases, and 4 bases stayed unmatched. This clonotype was sampled from a man between 18 and 29 years old who had mild COVID-19 (a few samples of this study predate the infection). Cell type and time point are not known. The chain recombines TRBV7-9 with TRBJ2-1, with TRBD2 matching 12 bases. Sequencing was done on a sample of PBMCs or a T cell subset sorted from them (not recorded which). CDR3 sequence (DNA): TGTGCCAGCAGCTCCGGACTAGCGGGGCTCTCCTACAATGAGCAGTTCTTC. Its translation is CASSSGLAGLSYNEQFF.